This entry is about one T cell receptor (beta chain). Its antigen is not identified. Lacking the conserved final phenylalanine or tryptophan, this CDR3 likely reflects a read error. This sample is part of a study of tumor and adjacent non-tumor tissue in lung cancer. About the study: Around 4 million productive TCRbeta reads were obtained per sample on average. Overall study findings and caveats: Higher tumor TCR diversity was associated with shorter survival. In normal lung, the top 100 clones were significantly more dominant than in tumor.

A modified ARM-PCR protocol with three rounds of nested PCR amplified TCRbeta. TCRdb reprocessed the multiplex PCR reads via MiXCR and lists one record per CDR3 protein. The table includes approximately 110,000 distinct CDR3 sequences, about 75% detected once. No cell sorting was done before RNA was extracted from the tissue. Donors were chemotherapy-naive, newly diagnosed lung cancer surgical patients in China, August–November 2014. CDR3 length: 15 amino acids. From germline, CDR1 is SGHKS and CDR2 YYEKEE (reference sequence). The clonotype comes from an older woman with non-small cell lung cancer. The sequenced sample consisted of lung tumor tissue. J is TRBJ1-2 and V is TRBV5-5, with D perhaps matching TRBD1 (5 bases). The DNA for the CDR3 is TGTGCCAACAGCTTGGGACCCGCCGCTAACTATGGCTACACCTAC. Translating gives CANSLGPAANYGYTY.